Listed here are 25 T cell receptor beta chains from one sample, sequenced in a study of blood T cell repertoires in COVID-19. This table comes from immunoSEQ multiplex PCR, and its TCRdb copy is limited to in-frame clones, with some not included. The table lists tens of thousands of clones, more than 85% of them singletons. Sequenced input: peripheral blood. The receptors shown here come from a woman older than 75 with acute or convalescent COVID-19.

The CDR3 loop is CASSLGTGGNSPLHF. CDR3 nucleotide sequence: TGTGCCAGCTCACTTGGGACAGGGGGCAATTCACCCCTCCACTTT. V is TRBV18 and J is TRBJ1-6; 12 nucleotides agree with TRBD1. In germline, CDR1 is KGHSH, CDR2 LQKENI. The CDR3 sequence is 15 residues long. V trimming: 4 bases; J trimming: 7 bases; junction bases outside the gene matches: 2.

V and J are TRBV6-5 and TRBJ1-6; D unclear. In germline, CDR1 is MNHEY, CDR2 SVGAGI. Deletions cut 5 bases from V and 0 bases from J, with 5 bases between. The CDR3 is made up of 14 amino acids. The CDR3 coding sequence is TGTGCCAGCAGTCCAGTCTCCTATAATTCACCCCTCCACTTT. It codes for CASSPVSYNSPLHF.

This CDR3 reads CASSLFSSANTGELFF. In DNA form, the CDR3 reads TGTGCCAGCAGCTTATTTTCGTCAGCGAACACCGGGGAGCTGTTTTTT. The chain uses TRBV7-2 and TRBJ2-2; D uncertain. V gave up 2 bases and J gave up 0 bases, with 10 bases separating them. In germline, CDR1 is SGHTA, CDR2 FQGNSA. The CDR3 contains 16 residues. Filled out from reference TRBV7-2 and TRBJ2-2, the complete variable domain reads GAGVSQSPSNKVTEKGKDVELRCDPISGHTALYWYRQSLGQGLEFLIYFQGNSAPDKSGLPSDRFSAERTGGSVSTLTIQRTQQEDSAVYLCASSLFSSANTGELFFGEGSRLTVL.

J is TRBJ2-1 and V is TRBV6-6, with D possibly being TRBD2 (6 bases). Trimming removed 2 bases at V and 11 bases at J, with 16 bases between. This CDR3 spans 14 amino acids. Germline assignment: CDR1 MNHNY and CDR2 SVGAGI (reference sequence). The CDR3 region is CASSYHQVAEKQFF. The CDR3 bases are TGTGCCAGCAGTTACCACCAGGTAGCGGAAAAGCAGTTCTTC.

Written as DNA, the CDR3 is TGTGCCAGCAGCGAGACAGGGATGTATGGCTACACCTTC. This gives the protein CASSETGMYGYTF. The chain couples TRBV6-5 to TRBJ1-2; TRBD1 aligns across 7 bases. Per the germline V gene, CDR1 is MNHEY and CDR2 is SVGAGI. The CDR3 runs to 13 residues. V shed 6 bases and J 5 bases; nucleotides not matched to a gene: 6.

This chain joins TRBV5-4 and TRBJ2-6, with a weak D call TRBD2 (5 bases). V dropped 3 bases and J dropped 3 bases, with 7 bases sitting between them. The germline CDR1 and CDR2 sequences are SGHNT and YYREEE (reference sequence). The CDR3 consists of 14 residues. The CDR3 loop is CASSSSGGANVLTF. DNA of the CDR3: TGTGCCAGCAGCTCAAGCGGTGGGGCCAACGTCCTGACTTTC.

The chain carries TRBV28 and TRBJ1-6; 10 bases are a match to TRBD1. Germline trimming cut 5 bases from V and 8 bases from J; bases unmatched to any gene: 6. Germline loops: CDR1 MDHEN, CDR2 SYDVKM. The CDR3 is 15 amino acids. CDR3 amino acids: CASSPGQGTYSPLHF. The DNA for the CDR3 is TGTGCCAGCAGTCCGGGACAGGGGACGTATTCACCCCTCCACTTT. The variable domain in full, completed from reference TRBV28 and TRBJ1-6, reads DVKVTQSSRYLVKRTGEKVFLECVQDMDHENMFWYRQDPGLGLRLIYFSYDVKMKEKGDIPEGYSVSREKKERFSLILESASTNQTSMYLCASSPGQGTYSPLHFGNGTRLTVT.

The chain employs TRBV19 and TRBJ1-4, with 10 nucleotides matching TRBD1. V shed 6 bases and J 5 bases; nucleotides not matched to a gene: 3. This CDR3 is built from 14 residues. The germline V gene has CDR1 LNHDA and CDR2 SQIVND (reference sequence). DNA for the CDR3: TGTGCCAGTAGCCGGGACAGGGGAAATGAAAAACTGTTTTTT. As protein: CASSRDRGNEKLFF.

This chain uses TRBV29-1 with TRBJ1-2; D is perhaps TRBD1 (6 bases). Germline-derived CDR1 and CDR2 are SQVTM and ANQGSEA. The ends were cut back, 6 bases at V and 0 bases at J, with 17 bases in the middle. The CDR3 length is 15 residues. The CDR3: CSVNPTGLANYGYTF. CDR3 nucleotide sequence: TGCAGCGTCAACCCGACAGGCCTTGCTAACTATGGCTACACCTTC.

The chain carries TRBV11-2 and TRBJ1-1; D call uncertain. Germline V gene lookup returns CDR1 SGHAT and CDR2 FQNNGV. V was shortened by 0 bases and J by 4 bases, with 6 bases between the two germline ends. This CDR3 comprises 13 residues. Written as DNA, the CDR3 is TGTGCCAGCAGCTTAGATCGGGGCACTGAAGCTTTCTTT. Translation: CASSLDRGTEAFF.

The V call is TRBV3-1 (or the pseudogene TRBV3-2), the J call TRBJ2-1; D ambiguous. V was shortened by 2 bases and J by 0 bases, with 8 bases between the two germline ends. Germline lookup yields CDR1 LGHDT and CDR2 YNNKEL (reference sequence). The CDR3 covers 15 residues. The chain's CDR3 is CASSQMVSSYNEQFF. The CDR3 nucleotides are TGTGCCAGCAGCCAAATGGTTAGCTCCTACAATGAGCAGTTCTTC.

This chain links TRBV9 with TRBJ2-3; 10 nucleotides agree with TRBD2. V was clipped by 0 bases and J by 3 bases; unmatched bases: 4. The V gene's germline CDR1 is SGDLS and CDR2 YYNGEE. This CDR3 region has 16 residues. This CDR3 is CASSVGASGGTDTQYF. The CDR3 bases are TGTGCCAGCAGCGTAGGGGCTAGCGGGGGTACAGATACGCAGTATTTT.

The V and J genes are TRBV12-3 or TRBV12-4 and TRBJ1-2; D is uncertain. The CDR3 spans 13 residues. V was shortened by 5 bases and J by 6 bases, with 13 bases between the two germline ends. In DNA form, the CDR3 reads TGTGCCAGCAGTCTGAGGCCGCCAGATGGCTACACCTTC. Protein sequence: CASSLRPPDGYTF.

CDR3: CASSLRDSGDTQYF. CDR3 nucleotide sequence: TGTGCCAGCAGCCTCCGGGACAGCGGAGATACGCAGTATTTT. The V and J genes are TRBV7-2 and TRBJ2-3; TRBD1 matches 7 bases. This CDR3 spans 14 amino acids. Germline V lookup: CDR1 SGHTA, CDR2 FQGNSA. The ends lost 5 bases at V and 5 bases at J; junction bases unmatched: 7. Looking up the rest from reference TRBV7-2 and TRBJ2-3 gives the full variable domain: GAGVSQSPSNKVTEKGKDVELRCDPISGHTALYWYRQSLGQGLEFLIYFQGNSAPDKSGLPSDRFSAERTGGSVSTLTIQRTQQEDSAVYLCASSLRDSGDTQYFGPGTRLTVL.

The chain carries TRBV5-1 and TRBJ1-6, with D perhaps matching TRBD1 (6 bases). V lost 1 base to trimming and J lost 7 bases, with 6 bases between them. Germline V gives CDR1 SGHRS, CDR2 YFSETQ. The CDR3 is made up of 13 amino acids. CDR3 sequence: CASSLTGNSPLHF. CDR3 nucleotide sequence: TGCGCCAGCAGCTTGACAGGGAATTCACCCCTCCACTTT.

This sequence joins TRBV4-3 and TRBJ1-1; 8 nucleotides line up with TRBD1. The CDR3 has 17 amino acids. V lost 3 bases, J lost 0 bases, and 9 bases stayed unmatched. CDR1 LGHNA and CDR2 YSLEER come from the germline V gene. The CDR3 loop reads CASSQGTRQGLNTEAFF. CDR3 bases: TGCGCCAGCAGCCAGGGTACCCGACAGGGGTTGAACACTGAAGCTTTCTTT.

The CDR3 region is CASSPNIAASTGISGYTF. CDR3 bases: TGTGCCAGCTCACCAAATATTGCGGCATCGACAGGCATATCCGGCTACACCTTC. The rearrangement links TRBV18 to TRBJ1-2, with D perhaps matching TRBD1 (6 bases). The CDR3 is 18 amino acids. The germline gives CDR1 KGHSH, CDR2 LQKENI. Between the trimmed V and J ends, which lost 2 bases and 8 bases, there was a span of 27 bases.

The J gene is TRBJ1-1, the V gene TRBV6-5; D gene ambiguous. Trimming cost V 2 bases and J 10 bases, with 8 bases left between them. Per the germline V gene, CDR1 is MNHEY and CDR2 is SVGAGI. CDR3 length: 11 residues. The CDR3 sequence: CASSYASRAFF. The DNA of the CDR3 is TGTGCCAGCAGTTACGCCTCTAGAGCTTTCTTT.

This clone showed up just once. V usage is TRBV5-1 and J usage is TRBJ2-1; D unclear. V dropped 0 bases and J dropped 3 bases, with 4 bases sitting between them. The CDR3 runs to 13 residues. CDR1 SGHRS and CDR2 YFSETQ come from the germline V gene. In DNA form, the CDR3 reads TGCGCCAGCAGCTTGGACATCTACAATGAGCAGTTCTTC. Protein sequence: CASSLDIYNEQFF. Full variable domain (remainder filled in from reference TRBV5-1 and TRBJ2-1): KAGVTQTPRYLIKTRGQQVTLSCSPISGHRSVSWYQQTPGQGLQFLFEYFSETQRNKGNFPGRFSGRQFSNSRSEMNVSTLELGDSALYLCASSLDIYNEQFFGPGTRLTVL.

V is TRBV28 and J is TRBJ2-1; D is possibly TRBD2 (5 bases). V was trimmed by 1 base and J by 9 bases, leaving 16 bases between them. This CDR3 is 15 amino acids long. Looked up from germline, CDR1 is MDHEN and CDR2 is SYDVKM. The CDR3 reads CASSLSGRRLPEQFF. Written as DNA, the CDR3 is TGTGCCAGCAGTTTATCGGGCCGCCGACTACCTGAGCAGTTCTTC.

The genes are TRBV2 and TRBJ2-1; D is uncertain. CDR3 size: 14 residues. Germline V CDR1 and CDR2: SNHLY, FYNNEI. The V and J ends lost 5 bases and 3 bases respectively, with 11 bases between them. The CDR3 DNA follows: TGTGCCAGCAGTTCCTACCCGGGCTACAATGAGCAGTTCTTC. It is translated as CASSSYPGYNEQFF.

This clone was recorded once. The chain is built from TRBV5-6 and TRBJ1-2; TRBD1 matches 11 bases. The junction had 9 bases not matched to a gene; V was cut back by 4 bases and J by 4 bases. Germline CDR1 is SGHDT and CDR2 is YYEEEE. The CDR3 extends over 16 amino acids. The CDR3 reads CASSTRDRGTAYGYTF. Here the CDR3 DNA reads TGTGCCAGCAGCACGAGGGACAGGGGGACGGCCTATGGCTACACCTTC.

In its sample, this clone was seen once. The chain uses TRBV7-9 and TRBJ2-1, with TRBD1 as a possible D gene (5 bases). Germline V CDR1 and CDR2: SEHNR, FQNEAQ (reference sequence). V was pared by 5 bases and J by 3 bases, with 8 bases between. The CDR3 spans 13 residues. The DNA of the CDR3 is TGTGCCAGCAGCATCGACAGCTACAATGAGCAGTTCTTC. This sequence encodes CASSIDSYNEQFF.

The rearrangement links TRBV10-3 to TRBJ2-7; the match to TRBD1 covers 11 bases. V gave up 10 bases and J gave up 0 bases; unmatched junction bases: 5. The CDR3 totals 14 residues. The germline V gene encodes CDR1 ENHRY and CDR2 SYGVKD. CDR3 bases: TGTGCCACCGGGACAGGGGGGAGCTCCTACGAGCAGTACTTC. Protein sequence: CATGTGGSSYEQYF.

The chain links TRBV7-6 to TRBJ1-1; no clear D gene. The CDR3 has 15 residues. V dropped 2 bases and J dropped 0 bases, with 10 bases sitting between them. Per germline, CDR1 SGHVS and CDR2 FNYEAQ. The CDR3 reads CASSLLAGMNTEAFF. Written as DNA, the CDR3 is TGTGCCAGCAGCTTATTAGCCGGGATGAACACTGAAGCTTTCTTT. Using reference TRBV7-6 and TRBJ1-1 for the parts outside the CDR3, the full variable domain is GAGVSQSPRYKVTKRGQDVALRCDPISGHVSLYWYRQALGQGPEFLTYFNYEAQQDKSGLPNDRFSAERPEGSISTLTIQRTEQRDSAMYRCASSLLAGMNTEAFFGQGTRLTVV.